This T cell receptor beta chain was identified in a study of cytomegalovirus exposure and HLA in healthy donors. The PCR made use of 60 Vbeta and 13 Jbeta primers. Libraries were prepared by immunoSEQ multiplex PCR; TCRdb keeps only in-frame clonotypes and omits some of them. The sample shows approximately 100,000 clones, roughly 80% of them seen only once. The germline V and J ends were trimmed by 3 bases and 6 bases, with 21 bases remaining between them. CDR3 length equals 16 residues. In germline, CDR1 is LNHDA, CDR2 SQIVND (reference sequence). What was sequenced was PBMCs. The clonotype comes from a female donor in good health and CMV-seronegative. This chain joins TRBV19 and TRBJ2-7; D might be TRBD1 (6 bases). CDR3 residues: CASSMQGRVLLGEQYF. CDR3 coding DNA: TGTGCCAGTAGTATGCAGGGGCGGGTCCTATTAGGCGAGCAGTACTTC. Full variable domain (missing parts from reference TRBV19 and TRBJ2-7): DGGITQSPKYLFRKEGQNVTLSCEQNLNHDAMYWYRQDPGQGLRLIYYSQIVNDFQKGDIAEGYSVSREKKESFPLTVTSAQKNPTAFYLCASSMQGRVLLGEQYFGPGTRLTVT.